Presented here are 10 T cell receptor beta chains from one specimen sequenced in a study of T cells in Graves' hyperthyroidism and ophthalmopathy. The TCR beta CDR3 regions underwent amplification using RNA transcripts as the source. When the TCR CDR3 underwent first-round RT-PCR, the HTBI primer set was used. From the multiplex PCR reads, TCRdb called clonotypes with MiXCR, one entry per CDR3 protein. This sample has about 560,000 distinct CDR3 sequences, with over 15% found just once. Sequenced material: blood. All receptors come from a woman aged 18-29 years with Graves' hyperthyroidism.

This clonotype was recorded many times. CDR3 coding DNA: TGTGCCAGCAGTTTTGGACTGGCTCTGCCCCAGCATTTT. Translation gives CASSFGLALPQHF. This chain joins TRBV12-3 or TRBV12-4 and TRBJ1-5; D gene unclear. The CDR3 loop spans 13 amino acids. V was shortened by 3 bases and J by 9 bases, with 12 bases between the two germline ends.

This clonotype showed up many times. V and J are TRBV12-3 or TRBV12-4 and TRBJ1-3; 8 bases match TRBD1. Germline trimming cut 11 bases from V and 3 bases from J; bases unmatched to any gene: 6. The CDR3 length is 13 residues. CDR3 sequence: CAWTGFDGNTIYF. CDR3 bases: TGTGCCTGGACAGGGTTCGATGGAAACACCATATATTTT.

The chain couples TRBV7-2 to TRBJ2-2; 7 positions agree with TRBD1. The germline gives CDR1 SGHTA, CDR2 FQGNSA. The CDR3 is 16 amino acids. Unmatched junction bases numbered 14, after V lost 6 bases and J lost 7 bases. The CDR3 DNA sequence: TGTGCCAGCAGGACAGGGTCCGGGATGGTCTTCGGGGAGCTGTTTTTT. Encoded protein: CASRTGSGMVFGELFF.

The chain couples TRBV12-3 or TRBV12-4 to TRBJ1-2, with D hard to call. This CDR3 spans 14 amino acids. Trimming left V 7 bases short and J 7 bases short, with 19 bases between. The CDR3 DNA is TGTGCCAGCACCGACCGGGCCGGCGCGAGTGGCTACACCTTC. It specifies CASTDRAGASGYTF.

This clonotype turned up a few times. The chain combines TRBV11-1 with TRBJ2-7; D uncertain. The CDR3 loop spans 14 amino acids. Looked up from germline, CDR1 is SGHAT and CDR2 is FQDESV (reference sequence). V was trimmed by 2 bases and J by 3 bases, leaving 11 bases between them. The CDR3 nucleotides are TGTGCCAGCAGCTTAAGAGTCTCCCACTACGAGCAGTACTTC. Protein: CASSLRVSHYEQYF.

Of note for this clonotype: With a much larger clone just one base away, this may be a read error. This chain's CDR3 is CSARRTGKVGSYNEQYF. The DNA of the CDR3 is TGCAGTGCTAGAAGGACAGGGAAGGTAGGCTCCTACAATGAGCAGTACTTC. The V and J genes are TRBV20-1 and TRBJ2-1; 8 positions agree with TRBD1. The end of the DNA fits TRBJ2-7 better, so the J call may be wrong. The CDR3 extends over 17 amino acids. The germline V gene has CDR1 DFQATT and CDR2 SNEGSKA (reference sequence).

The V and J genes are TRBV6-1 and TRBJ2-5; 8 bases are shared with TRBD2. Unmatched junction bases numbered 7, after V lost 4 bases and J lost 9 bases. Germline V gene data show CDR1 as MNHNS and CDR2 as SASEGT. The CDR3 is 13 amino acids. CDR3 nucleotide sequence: TGTGCCAGCAGTGTCGGGGGGGATTTGCCCCAGTACTTC. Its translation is CASSVGGDLPQYF.

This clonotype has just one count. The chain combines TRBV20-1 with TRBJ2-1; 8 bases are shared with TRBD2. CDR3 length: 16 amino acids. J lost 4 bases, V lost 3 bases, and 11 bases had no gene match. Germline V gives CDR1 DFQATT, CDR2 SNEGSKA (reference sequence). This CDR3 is CSASPHSAGAYNEQFF. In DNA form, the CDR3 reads TGCAGTGCTAGCCCCCACTCAGCGGGAGCATACAATGAGCAGTTCTTC.

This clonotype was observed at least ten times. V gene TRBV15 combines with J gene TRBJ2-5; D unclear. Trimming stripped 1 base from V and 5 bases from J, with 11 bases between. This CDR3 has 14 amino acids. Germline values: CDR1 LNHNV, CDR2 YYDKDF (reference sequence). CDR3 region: CATSRARSEETQYF. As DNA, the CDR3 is TGTGCCACCAGCAGAGCGAGGTCGGAGGAGACCCAGTACTTC.

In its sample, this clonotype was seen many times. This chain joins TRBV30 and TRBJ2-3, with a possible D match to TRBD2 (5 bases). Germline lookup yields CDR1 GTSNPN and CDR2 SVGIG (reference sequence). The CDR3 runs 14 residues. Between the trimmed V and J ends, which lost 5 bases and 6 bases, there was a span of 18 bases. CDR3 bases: TGTGCCTGGGGGCGGGCGGGTATGCGTGATACGCAGTATTTT. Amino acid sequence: CAWGRAGMRDTQYF.